The 20 T cell receptor beta chains below come from one sample, sequenced in a study of cytomegalovirus exposure and HLA in healthy donors. Sequencing used immunoSEQ multiplex PCR; TCRdb keeps in-frame clones, though not all of them. The top ten hold roughly 1.4% of the sample, which has roughly 130,000 clones, roughly 90% seen once. The sequenced material came from PBMCs. These receptors came from a man under 40 in good health and CMV-seronegative.

This clone was recorded once. The V gene is TRBV7-2, the J gene TRBJ1-5, with 9 bases lining up with TRBD1. J gave up 7 bases and V 1 base, and 8 bases lay outside the gene matches. CDR3 size: 16 residues. Per the germline V gene, CDR1 is SGHTA and CDR2 is FQGNSA. The DNA of the CDR3 is TGTGCCAGCAGCTTAGAGTCCGGGACAGGGCAACAGCCCCAGCATTTT. This sequence encodes CASSLESGTGQQPQHF.

The chain carries TRBV7-3 and TRBJ2-1, with 7 bases matching TRBD1. J lost 4 bases, V lost 0 bases, and 3 bases had no gene match. The CDR3 consists of 15 residues. The germline gives CDR1 SGHTA, CDR2 FQGTGA. This chain's CDR3 is CASSLTGDSYNEQFF. The CDR3 nucleotides are TGTGCCAGCAGCTTAACGGGGGACAGTTACAATGAGCAGTTCTTC.

This clone was counted a single time. The chain joins TRBV30 to TRBJ2-1; TRBD2 is a possible D gene (6 bases). In germline, CDR1 is GTSNPN, CDR2 SVGIG (reference sequence). The CDR3 has 15 residues. V was cut by 2 bases and J by 3 bases, with 14 bases left in between. The CDR3 coding sequence is TGTGCCTGGAGTACTACCGGGACTTTCTACAATGAGCAGTTCTTC. This sequence encodes CAWSTTGTFYNEQFF.

CDR3 in DNA: TGTGCCTGGAGTGTATCACAGGGTCAGCCCCAGCATTTT. Translated: CAWSVSQGQPQHF. V usage is TRBV30 and J usage is TRBJ1-5; D is possibly TRBD1 (6 bases). The CDR3 loop spans 13 amino acids. V lost 0 bases to trimming and J lost 6 bases, with 9 bases between them. The germline V gene encodes CDR1 GTSNPN and CDR2 SVGIG (reference sequence).

Written as DNA, the CDR3 is TGCAGTGCTAGCGACAGAGGAGGCTACACCTTC. Translation gives CSASDRGGYTF. The chain combines TRBV20-1 with TRBJ1-2, with D maybe TRBD1 (5 bases). This CDR3 has 11 amino acids. Germline lookup yields CDR1 DFQATT and CDR2 SNEGSKA (reference sequence). V gave up 3 bases and J gave up 8 bases, with 10 bases separating them.

The sample holds one count of this clone. The chain recombines TRBV5-4 with TRBJ1-2; D is perhaps TRBD1 (6 bases). The ends were cut back, 4 bases at V and 8 bases at J, with 15 bases in the middle. This CDR3 contains 13 residues. Germline loops: CDR1 SGHNT, CDR2 YYREEE (reference sequence). The CDR3 protein is CASSIQGGGGYTF. Written as DNA, the CDR3 is TGTGCCAGCAGCATACAGGGCGGCGGCGGCTACACCTTC.

This chain joins TRBV5-1 and TRBJ2-7; 11 bases fit TRBD2. In germline, CDR1 is SGHRS, CDR2 YFSETQ. The CDR3 runs to 16 residues. Germline trimming cut 2 bases from V and 0 bases from J; bases unmatched to any gene: 4. The CDR3 sequence: CASSFIAGGSSYEQYF. The CDR3 nucleotides are TGCGCCAGCAGCTTCATAGCGGGAGGGAGCTCCTACGAGCAGTACTTC.

The V and J genes are TRBV6-6 and TRBJ2-5, with D possibly matching TRBD1 (6 bases). From germline, CDR1 is MNHNY and CDR2 SVGAGI (reference sequence). V was pared by 6 bases and J by 5 bases, with 16 bases between. This CDR3 region has 14 residues. The CDR3 region has the DNA TGTGCCAGCAGAAAACAGGGTCTGGAGGAGACCCAGTACTTC. Amino acid sequence: CASRKQGLEETQYF.

V is TRBV5-1 and J is TRBJ1-4; 7 bases line up with TRBD1. V was pared by 4 bases and J by 4 bases, with 4 bases of the junction left unmatched. The CDR3 sequence is 14 residues long. Germline CDR1 reads SGHRS; CDR2 reads YFSETQ. CDR3 amino acids: CASSPGQLNEKLFF. DNA for the CDR3: TGCGCCAGCAGCCCGGGACAGCTTAATGAAAAACTGTTTTTT.

V and J are TRBV21-1 and TRBJ1-2. TRBV21-1 counts as a pseudogene. The CDR3 extends over 14 amino acids. The CDR3, as DNA: TGTGCCAGCGCATCAATGAGGCAAAACTATGGCTACACCTTC. Its translation: CASASMRQNYGYTF.

This sequence joins TRBV7-9 and TRBJ2-7; weak D call: TRBD2 (5 bases). From germline, CDR1 is SEHNR and CDR2 FQNEAQ (reference sequence). Trimming removed 3 bases at V and 3 bases at J, with 9 bases between. This CDR3 is built from 13 residues. The CDR3 bases are TGTGCCAGCAGCTTCTCGGGGAACTACGAGCAGTACTTC. This encodes CASSFSGNYEQYF.

J is TRBJ2-2 and V is TRBV5-6; 7 bases fit TRBD2. Per the germline V gene, CDR1 is SGHDT and CDR2 is YYEEEE. The CDR3 has 16 amino acids. V was clipped by 4 bases and J by 1 base; unmatched bases: 7. The CDR3 sequence: CASSRLPGGNTGELFF. The DNA for the CDR3 is TGTGCCAGCAGCAGATTACCGGGGGGGAACACCGGGGAGCTGTTTTTT.

The rearrangement uses TRBV11-2 and TRBJ2-7, with a weak D call TRBD1 (6 bases). Trimming removed 5 bases at V and 2 bases at J, with 10 bases between. The CDR3 has 13 residues. The germline CDR1 and CDR2 sequences are SGHAT and FQNNGV. The CDR3 reads CASSAGTTYEQYF. The CDR3 DNA is TGTGCCAGCAGCGCCGGGACAACCTACGAGCAGTACTTC.

The V and J genes are TRBV27 and TRBJ1-4; D remains unclear. The ends were cut back, 2 bases at V and 6 bases at J, with 7 bases in the middle. The CDR3 totals 13 residues. Germline assignment: CDR1 MNHEY and CDR2 SMNVEV (reference sequence). The CDR3 loop reads CASSLSRYEKLFF. The CDR3 DNA sequence: TGTGCCAGCAGTTTAAGCCGATATGAAAAACTGTTTTTT.

The gene calls are TRBV6-5 and TRBJ1-1, with 8 bases lining up with TRBD1. This CDR3 region has 15 residues. CDR1 and CDR2 (germline): MNHEY, SVGAGI. The V segment lost 5 bases and the J segment 1 base; nucleotides outside the gene matches: 6. CDR3 DNA sequence: TGTGCCAGCAGTACGCCCGGGACAGGGAACACTGAAGCTTTCTTT. Encoded protein: CASSTPGTGNTEAFF.

The rearrangement links TRBV25-1 to TRBJ1-1; weak D call: TRBD1 (5 bases). There are 17 residues in the CDR3. CDR1 is MGHDK and CDR2 is SYGVNS in the germline V gene. Between the trimmed V and J ends, which lost 1 base and 4 bases, there was a span of 19 bases. Here the CDR3 DNA reads TGTGCCAGCAGTGAATGGGGTAGTGGGGCCCCTAGCACTGAAGCTTTCTTT. Its protein product is CASSEWGSGAPSTEAFF.

The chain has TRBV4-3 and TRBJ2-1, with TRBD2 matching over 7 bases. The CDR3 is made up of 15 amino acids. Germline V CDR1 and CDR2: LGHNA, YSLEER. Unmatched junction bases numbered 7, after V lost 0 bases and J lost 8 bases. CDR3 region: CASSQDSGGSYEQFF. CDR3 coding DNA: TGCGCCAGCAGCCAAGATTCTGGCGGGAGCTATGAGCAGTTCTTC.

The V call is TRBV7-9, the J call TRBJ2-1, with D possibly matching TRBD2 (6 bases). Deletions cut 5 bases from V and 8 bases from J, with 19 bases between. Germline V gives CDR1 SEHNR, CDR2 FQNEAQ (reference sequence). This CDR3 has 15 residues. The CDR3 here is CASSGTTSLWDEQFF. The CDR3 DNA sequence: TGTGCCAGCAGCGGAACGACTAGTCTTTGGGATGAGCAGTTCTTC.

On this clone itself: Within the sample, other DNA sequences also encode this same CDR3. The chain uses TRBV2 and TRBJ2-5; the D is unclear. Trimming stripped 6 bases from V and 5 bases from J, with 7 bases between. Germline V lookup: CDR1 SNHLY, CDR2 FYNNEI. CDR3 size: 11 residues. CDR3 DNA sequence: TGTGCCAGCAGCGTCGGGGAGACCCAGTACTTC. Residues: CASSVGETQYF.

The chain uses TRBV5-1 and TRBJ2-2; tentative D call: TRBD1 (6 bases). The germline gives CDR1 SGHRS, CDR2 YFSETQ. Trimming pared 4 bases from V and 1 base from J, leaving 8 bases between. The length of the CDR3 is 14 residues. The CDR3 region has the DNA TGCGCCAGCAGCCCGGGACAGAACACCGGGGAGCTGTTTTTT. The encoded protein is CASSPGQNTGELFF.